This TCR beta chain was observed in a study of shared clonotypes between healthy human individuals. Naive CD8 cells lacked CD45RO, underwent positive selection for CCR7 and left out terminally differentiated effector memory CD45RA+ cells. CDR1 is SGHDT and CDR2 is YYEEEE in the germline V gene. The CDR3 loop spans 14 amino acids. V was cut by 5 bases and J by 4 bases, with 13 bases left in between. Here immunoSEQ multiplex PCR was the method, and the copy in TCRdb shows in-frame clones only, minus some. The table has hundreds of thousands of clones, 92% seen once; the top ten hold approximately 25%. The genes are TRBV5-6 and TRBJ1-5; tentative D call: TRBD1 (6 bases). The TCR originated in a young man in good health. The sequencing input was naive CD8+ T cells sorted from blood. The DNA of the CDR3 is TGTGCCAGCAGTCGAGGTCAGGGGAATCAGCCCCAGCATTTT. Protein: CASSRGQGNQPQHF.